The rows below give T cell receptor beta chains drawn from one sample of a study of regulatory T cells in long-lasting Graves disease. MiXCR, run by TCRdb on the multiplex PCR reads, gives a single entry per CDR3 protein. The table shows more than 300,000 distinct CDR3 sequences, with 10% to 15% occurring only once. This sample was also put to use in a study of T cells in Graves' hyperthyroidism and ophthalmopathy.

The sequences come from peripheral blood mononuclear cells (PBMCs), collected at new diagnosis, from a patient treated with antithyroid drugs. The receptors shown here come from a woman between 18 and 30 years old with Graves disease. Each CDR3 is given with its conserved first and last residue. D genes are given only for firm matches. Clone size is shown for a subset of rows, as once, few, many or a class of expanded clone.

V gene,J gene,D gene,clone size,CDR3 protein,CDR3 DNA
TRBV7-2,TRBJ1-4,TRBD1,NA,CASSLPGTGETF,TGTGCCAGCAGCTTGCCCGGGACAGGGGAAACTTTT
TRBV2,TRBJ1-5,TRBD1,many,CASRDRDRVNQPQHF,TGTGCCAGCAGGGACCGGGACAGGGTCAATCAGCCCCAGCATTTT
TRBV19,TRBJ2-6,NA,few,CASSITGISGANVLTF,TGTGCCAGTAGTATTACCGGGATCTCTGGGGCCAACGTCCTGACTTTC
TRBV20-1,TRBJ2-5,NA,few,CSAGRLETQYF,TGCAGTGCGGGGAGATTGGAGACCCAGTACTTC
TRBV7-2,TRBJ1-5,NA,many,CASSLEVGSGQPQHF,TGTGCCAGCAGCTTAGAAGTAGGGTCGGGTCAGCCCCAGCATTTT
TRBV12-3/TRBV12-4,TRBJ2-1,NA,many,CASRLGKGWGYNEQFF,TGTGCCAGCAGGCTGGGGAAGGGCTGGGGATACAATGAGCAGTTCTTC
TRBV9,TRBJ2-7,NA,few,CASSVGTSNYEQYF,TGTGCCAGCAGCGTAGGGACGTCGAACTACGAGCAGTACTTC
TRBV13,TRBJ1-2,NA,few,CASSPLLGPANYGYTF,TGTGCCAGCAGCCCCCTCCTGGGCCCCGCTAACTATGGCTACACCTTC
TRBV20-1,TRBJ1-5,NA,NA,CSARRHMVSNQPQHF,TGCAGTGCTAGGAGGCATATGGTTAGCAATCAGCCCCAGCATTTT
TRBV2,TRBJ1-2,NA,many,CASSADTDGYTF,TGTGCCAGCAGTGCGGACACCGATGGCTACACCTTC
TRBV5-6,TRBJ2-7,NA,many,CASSSKGFQSGMYEQYF,TGTGCCAGCAGCTCTAAGGGTTTTCAGTCAGGGATGTACGAGCAGTACTTC
TRBV2,TRBJ1-1,TRBD1,many,CASSSETGGMNTEAFF,TGTGCCAGCAGCTCCGAGACAGGGGGAATGAACACTGAAGCTTTCTTT